The TCR beta chain described here comes from a study of cytomegalovirus exposure and HLA in healthy donors. The wider study: The same platform used for the 500 to 850 first-cohort repertoires was also used for the 90 to 150 validation repertoires, as a later analysis reported. Study-wide findings and caveats: TCR clusters originating in the first cohort tended to co-occur in the roughly 110 validation repertoires, according to a later analysis. Some TCR beta chains (roughly 160 of them) were listed as cytomegalovirus-associated.

V was pared by 4 bases and J by 1 base, with 23 bases between. CDR3 size: 19 residues. Germline lookup yields CDR1 SEHNR and CDR2 FQNEAQ (reference sequence). About this clone itself: Its matching antigen is unknown.

TCRdb's table, derived via immunoSEQ multiplex PCR, lists solely in-frame clones and lacks some. The repertoire holds about 74,000 clones, with over 85% as singletons. Sequenced input: PBMCs. The rearrangement uses TRBV7-9 and TRBJ2-1, with D possibly matching TRBD2 (6 bases). The clonotype comes from a man between 18 and 35 years old in good health and CMV-seropositive. CDR3 protein: CASSSLDIEEGRSYNEQFF. CDR3 nucleotide sequence: TGTGCCAGCAGCTCCCTGGATATTGAGGAGGGCCGGTCCTACAATGAGCAGTTCTTC.